The TCR beta chain described here comes from a study of molecular identifiers for immune sequencing clone quantification (dated by TCRdb to between 2017 and 2018). Background on the whole study: In a replicate experiment, RNA from around 20,000 or 100,000 naive CD8 T cells was split into five aliquots, four of which were sequenced. The study was a methods study using CD8 T cells to benchmark molecular-identifier clustering-based TCR repertoire sequencing (MIDCIRS) and TCR RNA copy counting. The study at large found these results: Without barcode sub-clustering, chimeric consensus sequences inflated TCR diversity; chimeras reached as high as 47%. Highly expanded clone sizes could be underestimated because identical TCR molecules may share a barcode. Modeling gave about three recovered TCR RNA copies per cell versus about 10 by digital PCR, implying approximately 30% capture efficiency. Naive libraries contained spiked-in Jurkat TCR RNA (approximately nine copies' worth), which is not part of the donor repertoire. Spiked-in Jurkat TCR RNA equal to a single cell's worth was reported to be detectable even within one million naive CD8 T cells. In CMV-specific effector cells, over 99% of molecules were held by clones above 20 RNA copies, whereas under 1% of molecules were held by such clones in naive cells.

Libraries of naive CD8 T cells were generated from about 19,000 to 1,100,000 sorted cells, with 10%, 30% or 50% of the purified RNA used. Naive CD8 T cells, defined as CD8+CD4-CCR7+CD45RA+, were FACS-sorted into RLT Plus buffer on a BD FACSAria II. To test detection sensitivity, Jurkat RNA equal to ten TCR copies was added to samples of about 18,000-1,100,000 naive CD8 T cells. Enrichment of CD8 T cells was performed with RosetteSep CD8+ T Cell Enrichment Cocktail and Ficoll-Paque, after which ACK red cell lysis was carried out. Receptor libraries were prepared by PCR. The data were produced on an Illumina HiSeq 4000. Preparation of bulk TCR libraries followed a previously described approach, with the TCR primers listed in Table S5. Total RNA was purified with the Qiagen AllPrep DNA/RNA kit. Reads from multiple sequencing runs of the same library were pooled before analysis. As for the authors' bioinformatics: Reads were retained only if their TCR constant sequence matched exactly, and those retained reads were trimmed to 150 nt and grouped according to their 12-nt molecular barcodes. Reads within each barcode group were sub-clustered using a 15% Levenshtein threshold, and quality-weighted consensus sequences were constructed for each RNA molecule. Non-functional sequences were discarded, and so were lower-count sequences lying one edit away from another sequence. Based on a fit of two negative binomial distributions, barcode sub-clusters having less than 20% of the maximum read count were discarded. In-frame beta chains were kept once TCRdb had trimmed the public reads at Q25 with fastp and called clones with MiXCR. Each CDR3 protein gets just one entry, which takes the most common genes and DNA from the rows behind it. In this record, the V and J calls reflect TCRdb's handling and not the investigators' own analysis. Counted in this sample were 490,000 or so distinct CDR3 sequences; about a fifth of them appeared once. The ten largest clones add up to 0.65% to 0.95% of the sample.

A word on this clonotype: Its antigen is unknown. Per-base qualities were not stored, and no clone one base away is much larger.

Based on the germline V gene, the CDR1 and CDR2 sequences are MGHRA and YSYEKL. Deletion took 0 bases off V and 4 bases off J, with a span of 7 bases between the germline ends. The CDR3 covers 14 residues, taking in both the cysteine and the phenylalanine. Of the read, only the CDR3 DNA is kept; its 42 bases are in frame from base 1. Sequencing used naive CD8+ T cells from blood, with Jurkat cell RNA spiked in. The meaning of the sample's cell subset or site label: FACS-sorted CD8+CD4-CCR7+CD45RA+ naive T cells. This clonotype was obtained from a human donor in good health. Some libraries in this study had Jurkat cell RNA spiked in. The sequence links TRBV4-1 to TRBJ2-1; TRBD1 is a weak D gene call, 5 bases matching. The DNA reads TGCGCCAGCAGCCAAGATCAGGGATACAATGAGCAGTTCTTC. Its translation is CASSQDQGYNEQFF.